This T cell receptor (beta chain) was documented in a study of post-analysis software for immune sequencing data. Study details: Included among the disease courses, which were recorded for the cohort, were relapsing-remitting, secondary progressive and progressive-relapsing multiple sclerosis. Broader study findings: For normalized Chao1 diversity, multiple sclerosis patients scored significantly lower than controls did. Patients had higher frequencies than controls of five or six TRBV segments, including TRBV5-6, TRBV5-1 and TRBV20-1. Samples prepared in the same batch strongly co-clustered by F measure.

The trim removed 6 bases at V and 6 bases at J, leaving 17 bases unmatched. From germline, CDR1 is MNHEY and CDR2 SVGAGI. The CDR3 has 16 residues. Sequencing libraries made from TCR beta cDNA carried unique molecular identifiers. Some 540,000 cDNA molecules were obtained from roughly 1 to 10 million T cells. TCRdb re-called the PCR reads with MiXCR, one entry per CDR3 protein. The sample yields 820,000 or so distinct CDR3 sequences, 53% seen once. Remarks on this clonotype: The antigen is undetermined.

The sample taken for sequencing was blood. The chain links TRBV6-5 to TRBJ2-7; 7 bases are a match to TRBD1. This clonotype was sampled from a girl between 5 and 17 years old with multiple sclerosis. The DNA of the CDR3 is TGTGCCAGCAGGGCTCAAGGGGGCTCCACAAGTCCCGAGCAGTACTTC. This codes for CASRAQGGSTSPEQYF.